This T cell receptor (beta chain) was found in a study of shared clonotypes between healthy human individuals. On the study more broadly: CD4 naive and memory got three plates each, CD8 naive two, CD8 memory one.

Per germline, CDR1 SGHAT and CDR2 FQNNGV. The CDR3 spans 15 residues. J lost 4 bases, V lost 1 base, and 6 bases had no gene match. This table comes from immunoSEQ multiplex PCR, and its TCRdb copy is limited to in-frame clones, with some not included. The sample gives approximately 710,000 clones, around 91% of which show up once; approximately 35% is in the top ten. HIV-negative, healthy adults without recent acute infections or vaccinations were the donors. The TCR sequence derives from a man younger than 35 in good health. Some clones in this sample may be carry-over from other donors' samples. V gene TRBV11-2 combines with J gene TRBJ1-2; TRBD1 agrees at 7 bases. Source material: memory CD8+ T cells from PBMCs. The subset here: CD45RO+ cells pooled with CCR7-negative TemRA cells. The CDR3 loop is CASSLVEGAGYGYTF. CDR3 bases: TGTGCCAGCAGCTTAGTGGAGGGGGCAGGCTATGGCTACACCTTC.